The source of this T cell receptor (beta chain) is a study of T cell responses to AZD1222 COVID-19 vaccine. Concerning this clone itself: Its antigen is unidentified.

The CDR3 extends over 12 amino acids. CDR1 is SQVTM, CDR2 ANQGSEA, per germline. V dropped 4 bases and J dropped 2 bases, with 9 bases sitting between them. Study results and caveats: Repertoires in all cases were sampled only once the peak T cell response had passed. Reports say nearly half of spike-specific TCRs go after unmutated variant regions. Mapped onto spike, vaccine-associated CD4 TCRs spanned it and were dominant at 160-218 and 743-854. Only 5 or 6 people who got AZD1222 tested seropositive at baseline.

Profiled with immunoSEQ multiplex PCR; TCRdb holds only in-frame clones, not every one. Seen here are approximately 110,000 clones, more than 85% observed once, and the top ten hold about 1.2%. The sample here was peripheral blood, taken on day 0 of AZD1222 vaccination. The chain is built from TRBV29-1 and TRBJ2-7, with a weak D call TRBD1 (5 bases). The origin of this receptor is an adult in good health. The CDR3 region is CSVVGVAYEQYF. As DNA, the CDR3 is TGCAGCGTTGTAGGGGTCGCCTACGAGCAGTACTTC.